A single sample gave rise to the 28 T cell receptor beta chains below, sequenced in a study of T cell repertoires in cytomegalovirus infection. These receptors lack a known antigen. From the reads, TCRdb called clonotypes with MiXCR, one entry per CDR3 protein. This table has approximately 350,000 distinct CDR3 sequences, about 34% appearing once. Specimen: cultured PBMCs, collected from culture after CMV antigen stimulation. Receptor source: a human donor in good health (CMV status not recorded). Some clones in this sample may be carry-over from other donors' samples.

The chain employs TRBV7-9 and TRBJ2-6, with a tentative D call TRBD1 (6 bases). CDR1 is SEHNR, CDR2 FQNEAQ, per germline (reference sequence). The germline V and J ends were trimmed by 3 bases and 0 bases, with 12 bases remaining between them. The CDR3 runs to 17 residues. CDR3 sequence (DNA): TGTGCCAGCAGCTTTGGGGGCGCGAGCTCTGGGGCCAACGTCCTGACTTTC. It yields the protein CASSFGGASSGANVLTF.

The gene calls are TRBV5-8 and TRBJ1-2; D gene ambiguous. This CDR3 has 14 residues. Looked up from germline, CDR1 is SGHTS and CDR2 is YDEGEE. Deletions cut 1 base from V and 4 bases from J, with 11 bases between. Here the CDR3 reads CASSLYGQAYGYTF. DNA for the CDR3: TGTGCCAGCAGCTTGTATGGGCAGGCCTATGGCTACACCTTC.

Many counts were recorded for this clonotype. The chain links TRBV7-8 to TRBJ2-3; 9 bases are a match to TRBD1. V gave up 2 bases and J gave up 4 bases; unmatched junction bases: 4. Germline V gives CDR1 SGHVS, CDR2 FQNEAQ. CDR3 length: 15 amino acids. Written as DNA, the CDR3 is TGTGCCAGCAGCTTACGGACAGGGGAGGCAGATACGCAGTATTTT. Translated: CASSLRTGEADTQYF.

The chain is built from TRBV2 and TRBJ2-2, with D perhaps being TRBD1 or TRBD2 (5 bases each). Trimming pared 6 bases from V and 2 bases from J, leaving 10 bases between. The CDR3 length is 14 residues. Looked up from germline, CDR1 is SNHLY and CDR2 is FYNNEI. The CDR3 is CASRPGTNTGELFF. DNA of the CDR3: TGTGCCAGCAGGCCCGGGACCAACACCGGGGAGCTGTTTTTT.

This clonotype was picked up a small number of times. This chain links TRBV28 with TRBJ1-5, with 7 nucleotides matching TRBD1. The V gene's germline CDR1 is MDHEN and CDR2 SYDVKM. The CDR3 has 16 residues. V was pared by 6 bases and J by 5 bases, with 13 bases of the junction left unmatched. The CDR3, as DNA: TGTGCCAGCAGGCAGACCGGGACAGTAGCGGATCAGCCCCAGCATTTT. It is translated as CASRQTGTVADQPQHF.

The chain recombines TRBV6-5 with TRBJ2-1; D tentatively reads TRBD1 or TRBD2 (5 bases each). This CDR3 has 16 residues. The germline gives CDR1 MNHEY, CDR2 SVGAGI. Trimming stripped 6 bases from V and 7 bases from J, with 22 bases between. CDR3 sequence (DNA): TGTGCCAGCAGCAACCAACCGGGACGTCTGATAAATGAGCAGTTCTTC. Translation: CASSNQPGRLINEQFF.

This clonotype was observed a handful of times. V usage is TRBV6-2 or TRBV6-3 and J usage is TRBJ1-5; possible D gene TRBD1, 5 bases. Germline V CDR1 and CDR2: MNHEY, SVGEGT. The CDR3 totals 17 residues. The V gene lost 5 bases and the J gene lost 1 base, with 18 bases spanning the gap. The CDR3: CASSMPRGTTSNQPQHF. CDR3 sequence (DNA): TGTGCCAGCAGTATGCCGCGAGGGACCACAAGCAATCAGCCCCAGCATTTT.

In this sample, this clonotype turned up a few times. The chain joins TRBV28 to TRBJ2-3; 9 positions match TRBD2. The CDR3 spans 15 residues. V was clipped by 6 bases and J by 5 bases; unmatched bases: 9. CDR1 MDHEN and CDR2 SYDVKM come from the germline V gene. CDR3 amino acids: CASRPAGGAEDTQYF. Written as DNA, the CDR3 is TGTGCCAGCAGGCCAGCGGGAGGAGCGGAAGATACGCAGTATTTT.

The chain recombines TRBV12-3 or TRBV12-4 with TRBJ2-1, with 7 bases fitting TRBD2. After removal of 1 base from V and 6 bases from J, the junction contained 6 bases not matched to a gene. The CDR3 spans 15 residues. The CDR3 reads CASSLGEGRGNEQFF. In nucleotides, the CDR3 is TGTGCCAGCAGTTTAGGGGAGGGCCGGGGCAATGAGCAGTTCTTC.

V gene TRBV4-2 combines with J gene TRBJ1-1, with 9 bases identical to TRBD1. Trimming at V came to 4 bases and at J to 5 bases, leaving 8 bases not matched to a gene. The germline V gene has CDR1 LGHNA and CDR2 YNFKEQ. The CDR3 is made up of 15 amino acids. Here the CDR3 DNA reads TGTGCCAGCAGCCCTTCGGACAGGGGATCAACTGAAGCTTTCTTT. Translating it yields CASSPSDRGSTEAFF.

This clonotype was seen a handful of times. The chain has TRBV6-1 and TRBJ2-2; 8 bases are a match to TRBD1. There are 15 residues in the CDR3. In germline, CDR1 is MNHNS, CDR2 SASEGT. With V trimmed by 5 bases and J by 6 bases, 8 bases remained unmatched. CDR3 region: CASSYTRGLAGELFF. The CDR3 DNA reads TGTGCCAGCAGTTATACCAGGGGGCTTGCCGGGGAGCTGTTTTTT.

V usage is TRBV19 and J usage is TRBJ1-5, with 10 nucleotides matching TRBD1. This CDR3 contains 16 residues. V lost 7 bases, J lost 7 bases, and 13 bases stayed unmatched. Germline V gene sequence: CDR1 LNHDA, CDR2 SQIVND (reference sequence). CDR3 in amino acids: CASTGRDRGSYQPQHF. The CDR3 bases are TGTGCCAGTACCGGAAGGGACAGGGGTTCGTACCAGCCCCAGCATTTT.

V and J are TRBV25-1 and TRBJ1-2; D unresolved. CDR1 MGHDK and CDR2 SYGVNS come from the germline V gene. The CDR3 sequence is 13 residues long. Trimming took 1 base from V and 3 from J, leaving 6 bases between them. The DNA for the CDR3 is TGTGCCAGCAGTGAATCTCTGGACTATGGCTACACCTTC. Protein product: CASSESLDYGYTF.

The V and J genes are TRBV7-2 and TRBJ2-1; D possibly corresponds to TRBD2 (5 bases). Germline V gene lookup returns CDR1 SGHTA and CDR2 FQGNSA. Between the trimmed V and J ends, which lost 6 bases and 0 bases, there was a span of 12 bases. CDR3 length: 15 residues. The CDR3 nucleotides are TGTGCCAGCAGGCTGGACTCTAGCTCCTACAATGAGCAGTTCTTC. This encodes CASRLDSSSYNEQFF.

The V gene is TRBV6-1, the J gene TRBJ2-1; 9 positions agree with TRBD1. Trimming took 5 bases from V and 6 from J; bases not matched to a gene: 11. CDR3 size: 16 residues. Germline loops: CDR1 MNHNS, CDR2 SASEGT. CDR3 in DNA: TGTGCCAGCAGTTCCCCCGGGACAGGGCTGCGCAATGAGCAGTTCTTC. Its translation: CASSSPGTGLRNEQFF.

This clonotype was found many times. The rearrangement uses TRBV7-2 and TRBJ2-3; D call uncertain. Trimming stripped 8 bases from V and 1 base from J, with 10 bases between. Per the germline V gene, CDR1 is SGHTA and CDR2 is FQGNSA. The CDR3 contains 13 residues. The CDR3: CASGSLGTDTQYF. The CDR3 bases are TGTGCCAGCGGCAGCCTTGGCACAGATACGCAGTATTTT.

The chain recombines TRBV4-1 with TRBJ2-3, with a weak D call TRBD2 (6 bases). Germline lookup yields CDR1 MGHRA and CDR2 YSYEKL. V was shortened by 0 bases and J by 3 bases, with 10 bases between the two germline ends. CDR3 length equals 15 residues. CDR3 region: CASSQDLARTDTQYF. CDR3 DNA: TGCGCCAGCAGCCAAGACCTAGCGCGGACAGATACGCAGTATTTT.

This clonotype has a handful of counts. The chain carries TRBV5-1 and TRBJ2-7; 15 bases line up with TRBD2. Germline V gene data show CDR1 as SGHRS and CDR2 as YFSETQ. The trim removed 4 bases at V and 4 bases at J, leaving 15 bases unmatched. The CDR3 is made up of 19 amino acids. This CDR3 reads CASSAGTSGRIPLWYEQYF. The CDR3, as DNA: TGCGCCAGCAGCGCTGGGACTAGCGGGAGGATCCCCCTCTGGTACGAGCAGTACTTC.

The rearrangement links TRBV6-1 to TRBJ2-1; 8 nucleotides agree with TRBD2. Per the germline V gene, CDR1 is MNHNS and CDR2 is SASEGT. The CDR3 sequence is 15 residues long. V lost 10 bases to trimming and J lost 7 bases; unmatched junction nucleotides: 15. CDR3 residues: CATAPSGTSSNEQFF. The CDR3 bases are TGTGCCACCGCCCCCTCCGGGACTAGTTCAAATGAGCAGTTCTTC.

The chain links TRBV9 to TRBJ1-1; D gene ambiguous. Looked up from germline, CDR1 is SGDLS and CDR2 is YYNGEE. Trimming stripped 0 bases from V and 4 bases from J, with 16 bases between. The CDR3 totals 16 residues. The CDR3: CASSVDGIGLLTEAFF. DNA of the CDR3: TGTGCCAGCAGCGTAGATGGTATAGGGCTGCTCACTGAAGCTTTCTTT.

The table lists this clonotype with many counts. V and J are TRBV7-2 and TRBJ1-2, with D possibly matching TRBD1 (6 bases). Germline CDR1 is SGHTA and CDR2 is FQGNSA. The CDR3 sequence is 14 residues long. V was trimmed by 4 bases and J by 8 bases, leaving 17 bases between them. The CDR3 loop is CASSSSGARRGYTF. Here the CDR3 DNA reads TGTGCCAGCAGCTCGTCGGGGGCCCGGAGGGGCTACACCTTC.

This clonotype was detected a few times. The J gene is TRBJ2-1, the V gene TRBV24-1; 11 bases align to TRBD2. The ends lost 5 bases at V and 6 bases at J; junction bases unmatched: 5. Germline CDR1 is KGHDR and CDR2 is SFDVKD. This CDR3 region has 15 residues. The CDR3 DNA sequence: TGTGCCACCAGTGCCCGACTAGCGGGAATCAATGAGCAGTTCTTC. Protein product: CATSARLAGINEQFF.

This clonotype was counted a few times. The chain recombines TRBV6-1 with TRBJ2-5; unclear D gene. Germline V gene sequence: CDR1 MNHNS, CDR2 SASEGT. V was cut by 8 bases and J by 5 bases, with 12 bases left in between. The CDR3 has 12 amino acids. The CDR3 protein is CASSIHGETQYF. The CDR3 DNA is TGTGCCAGCTCGATCCACGGGGAGACCCAGTACTTC.

The chain couples TRBV7-3 to TRBJ1-5; 8 positions match TRBD1. The length of the CDR3 is 13 residues. J lost 5 bases, V lost 5 bases, and 2 bases had no gene match. Germline CDR1 reads SGHTA; CDR2 reads FQGTGA. This chain's CDR3 is CASSQDRDQPQHF. Written as DNA, the CDR3 is TGTGCCAGCAGCCAGGACAGGGATCAGCCCCAGCATTTT.

This clonotype was detected only a few times. This chain uses TRBV7-8 with TRBJ1-1; D is unresolved. V was shortened by 5 bases and J by 0 bases, with 16 bases between the two germline ends. This CDR3 spans 16 amino acids. CDR1 is SGHVS and CDR2 is FQNEAQ in the germline V gene. The CDR3 loop is CASSKPPSTVNTEAFF. In nucleotides, the CDR3 is TGTGCCAGCAGCAAGCCCCCCTCGACCGTGAACACTGAAGCTTTCTTT.

CDR3: CASKSGQGRADTQYF. As DNA, the CDR3 is TGTGCCAGCAAATCGGGACAGGGACGTGCAGATACGCAGTATTTT. This chain connects TRBV6-1 to TRBJ2-3; 9 bases are shared with TRBD1. The J segment lost 4 bases and the V segment lost 7 bases, leaving 9 bases of the junction unmatched. CDR3 length equals 15 residues. Germline values: CDR1 MNHNS, CDR2 SASEGT.

The sample holds a few counts of this clonotype. CDR3 sequence reads: CASFQGTGELFF. The CDR3 nucleotides read TGTGCCAGCTTCCAAGGAACCGGGGAGCTGTTTTTT. The gene calls are TRBV7-9 and TRBJ2-2, with D unclear. Deletions cut 8 bases from V and 5 bases from J, with 9 bases between. CDR1 is SEHNR and CDR2 is FQNEAQ in the germline V gene (reference sequence). The CDR3 extends over 12 amino acids. The full variable domain, rest sourced from reference TRBV7-9 and TRBJ2-2, is DTGVSQNPRHKITKRGQNVTFRCDPISEHNRLYWYRQTLGQGPEFLTYFQNEAQLEKSRLLSDRFSAERPKGSFSTLEIQRTEQGDSAMYLCASFQGTGELFFGEGSRLTVL.

V gene TRBV11-2 combines with J gene TRBJ2-3, with 8 bases aligning to TRBD2. Germline loops: CDR1 SGHAT, CDR2 FQNNGV. J was trimmed by 3 bases and V by 2 bases; bases with no gene match: 7. There are 16 residues in the CDR3. In nucleotides, the CDR3 is TGTGCCAGCAGCTTATTAGTAGCGGGACTTACAGATACGCAGTATTTT. It translates to CASSLLVAGLTDTQYF. The full variable domain, with the rest looked up from reference TRBV11-2 and TRBJ2-3, is EAGVAQSPRYKIIEKRQSVAFWCNPISGHATLYWYQQILGQGPKLLIQFQNNGVVDDSQLPKDRFSAERLKGVDSTLKIQPAKLEDSAVYLCASSLLVAGLTDTQYFGPGTRLTVL.